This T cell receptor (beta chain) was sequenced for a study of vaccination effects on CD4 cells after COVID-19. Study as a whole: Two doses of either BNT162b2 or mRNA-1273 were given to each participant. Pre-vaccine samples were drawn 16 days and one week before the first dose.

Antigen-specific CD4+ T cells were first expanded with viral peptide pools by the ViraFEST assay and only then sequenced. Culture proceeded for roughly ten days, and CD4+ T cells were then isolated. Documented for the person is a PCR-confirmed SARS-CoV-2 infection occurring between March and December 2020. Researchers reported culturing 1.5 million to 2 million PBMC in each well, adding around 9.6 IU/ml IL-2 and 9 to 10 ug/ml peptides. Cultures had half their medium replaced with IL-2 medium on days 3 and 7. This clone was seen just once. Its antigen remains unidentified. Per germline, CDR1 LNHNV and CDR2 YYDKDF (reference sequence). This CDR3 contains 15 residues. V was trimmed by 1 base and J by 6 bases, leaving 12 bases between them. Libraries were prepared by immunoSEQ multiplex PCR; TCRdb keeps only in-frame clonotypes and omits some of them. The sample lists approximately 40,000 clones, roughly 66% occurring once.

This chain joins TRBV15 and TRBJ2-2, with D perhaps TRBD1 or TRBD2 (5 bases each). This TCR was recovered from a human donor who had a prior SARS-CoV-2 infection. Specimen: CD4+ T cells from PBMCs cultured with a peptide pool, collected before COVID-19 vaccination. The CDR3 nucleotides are TGTGCCACCAGCAGAGGTGGGACGCAAGCCGGGGAGCTGTTTTTT. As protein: CATSRGGTQAGELFF.